This entry concerns a single T cell receptor (beta chain). The antigen remains undetermined. The V and J ends lost 2 bases and 4 bases respectively, with 14 bases between them. The CDR3 runs to 15 residues. Germline V lookup: CDR1 MDHEN, CDR2 SYDVKM. The sample comes from a study of shared clonotypes between healthy human individuals. Findings and limits, study-wide: Memory subsets generally showed smaller estimated richness than naive subsets did.

As defined, naive CD8 cells were CD45RO-negative and positively selected for CCR7, with terminally differentiated effector memory CD45RA+ cells excluded. Caucasian adults residing in Nashville, Tennessee made up all the donors. Every subset had its genomic DNA shared out evenly among several immunoSEQ plates. Original methodology: Sequence data from immunoSEQ were junction-only and lacked quality scores; consequently, filtering differed. TCRdb's table, derived via immunoSEQ multiplex PCR, lists solely in-frame clones and lacks some. V, J and clone size were drawn from that table, and D and trimming were deduced from the DNA. The sample lists roughly 2,000,000 clones; approximately 92% were seen once.

Sample: naive CD8+ T cells from PBMCs. The source of this sequence is a man aged 18 to 29 in good health. Some clones in this sample may be carry-over from other donors' samples. This chain links TRBV28 with TRBJ1-2, with D possibly matching TRBD1 (6 bases). CDR3 protein: CASSLETGGVYGYTF. Written as DNA, the CDR3 is TGTGCCAGCAGTTTAGAGACAGGAGGGGTCTATGGCTACACCTTC.